This T cell receptor beta chain was retrieved from a study of CD8 T cells in Susac syndrome (dated by TCRdb to the late 2010s). Background for the entire study: The study used repertoire sequencing to test whether antigen drove CD8+ T cell activation and differentiation in Susac syndrome. The clonality of the CD8+ T cell repertoire was compared across some eleven healthy donors, about 14 Susac syndrome patients and around 16 multiple sclerosis patients. Broader findings and caveats from the paper: The number of individuals in the TCR sequencing and HLA analysis was recognized as being relatively small.

RNA was extracted using the RNeasy kit, and about 0.5 to 1 ug of the RNA was reverse transcribed with random hexamers. The immunoSEQ multiplex PCR assay, covering 54 Vbeta and 13 Jbeta segments, was used to amplify TCR beta CDR3 regions. PCR amplification bias was corrected by using a synthetic template baseline for primer optimization and computational correction. As for the original processing: Only productive sequences were kept, with reads annotated to V, D and J genes according to IMGT and analyzed in immunoSEQ Analyzer. To calculate clonality, Shannon entropy was normalized by log2 of the number of productive unique sequences and then subtracted from one. For each patient and control, public and private clones were evaluated among the 100 most prevalent clones. Clones were defined as Susac-specific if absent from the healthy and MS cohorts, from around 1,100 published viral clones and from other ImmuneACCESS disease sequences. TCRdb trimmed public reads at Q25 via fastp, called clones via MiXCR and kept in-frame beta chains. CDR3 protein sequences are deduplicated, and each keeps its most common genes and DNA. The V and J calls come from TCRdb's annotation, not from the publication. The sample table shows hundreds of thousands of distinct CDR3 sequences, and 85% to 90% are seen once. About 0.1% of the sample belongs to the ten largest clones.

The cysteine opens and the phenylalanine closes a CDR3 of 15 amino acids. Only the CDR3 DNA is retained, 45 bases long and in frame from the first base. As encoded in the germline V gene, CDR1 is MDHEN while CDR2 is SYDVKM. After removal of 6 bases from V and 4 bases from J, the junction retains 6 bases not matched to a gene. Peripheral blood CD8+ and CD4+ T cells from healthy donors, Susac syndrome patients and multiple sclerosis patients were profiled using high-throughput TCR beta sequencing. Multiple sclerosis controls were treatment-naive patients with stable or active relapsing-remitting disease fulfilling revised McDonald criteria. Bulk CD8+ and CD4+ T cells were purified magnetically by negative isolation, whereas CD8+ TEMRA cells were enriched by FACS. Blood was drawn into EDTA tubes, processed within 24 hours, and PBMCs were isolated by density gradient centrifugation. PBMCs intended for TCR sequencing were cryopreserved in liquid nitrogen and were subsequently thawed in a 37 degrees C water bath. The sorted or isolated CD4+, CD8+ and CD8+ TEMRA cells had a purity of 90% or higher.

In regard to this clonotype: Its antigen remains unidentified. The input lacks base qualities; no much larger clone sits a single base away.

The clonotype comes from a human donor with multiple sclerosis. Recombination joined TRBV28 with TRBJ2-5, with 12 junctional bases fitting TRBD1. The specimen was CD8+ T cells from PBMCs. In nucleotide form, the sequence is TGTGCCAGCAGCGGGGGACAGGGGGCAGGAGAGACCCAGTACTTC. Its product reads: CASSGGQGAGETQYF. The CDR3 plus the reference TRBV28 and TRBJ2-5 genes for the other parts give the full variable domain: DVKVTQSSRYLVKRTGEKVFLECVQDMDHENMFWYRQDPGLGLRLIYFSYDVKMKEKGDIPEGYSVSREKKERFSLILESASTNQTSMYLCASSGGQGAGETQYFGPGTRLLVL.